This TCR beta chain stems from a study of blood T cells in healthy people across ages (dated by TCRdb to the mid-2010s). With regard to the full study: Template switching captured roughly one uniquely barcoded TCR beta cDNA molecule per two T cells in model experiments. Age-related changes in TCR beta repertoire diversity were measured in the study by deep sequencing normalized with unique cDNA molecular identifiers. The donors were split into four age groups: young (average about 16 years), middle-aged (more than 35), aged (62) and long-lived (over 80). To avoid experimental bias, donors of different ages were spread randomly across the sequencing lanes. The study analyzed two additional independent replicas of 1 million unique cDNA reads from the same blood draw for two donors, one aged 18 to 30 and one aged 80 or older. General conclusions and limits of the study: Because the CMV infection status of the donors was unknown, age-related changes in expanded clonotypes may potentially have been confounded. There was a strong correlation between observed TCR beta diversity and the percentage of naive T cells measured by flow cytometry. As age increased, observed TCR beta diversity per million T cells dropped in a roughly linear way, and a significant reduction was already evident by age approximately 40. Compared with the aged group, the long-lived group had more naive CD4+ T cells, fewer expanded clones and increased TCR diversity, a pattern suggesting age selection. Conclusive comparison of naive and antigen-experienced compartments was prevented by the profiling of bulk unsorted PBMCs. Estimates of total diversity from one million sequenced T cells were regarded as lower bounds and underestimates.

Systemically healthy Caucasian individuals from Russia, some 40 in total and aged about 6 to 95 years, were included as donors. Roughly 10 milliliters of peripheral blood were collected from each donor into EDTA-treated Vacutainer tubes. PBMCs were isolated by Ficoll-Paque density-gradient centrifugation, with at least 6.5 million obtained per sample. Trizol reagent was used to extract total RNA from the PBMCs, yielding at least 5.5 micrograms per sample. Naive CD45RAhigh/CD27high T cell percentages were measured by flow cytometry on a PBMC aliquot from every donor. The cysteine opens and the phenylalanine closes a CDR3 of 13 amino acids. Only the CDR3 part of the read is kept: 39 bases, read in frame from the first base. V is cut back by 6 bases and J by 7 bases, with 6 bases in the junction unmatched. With respect to this clonotype: Its binding antigen is unknown. One base away there is no much larger clone; base qualities are not given.

Libraries were built with 5' RACE. Sequenced on an Illumina HiSeq 2500. The second PCR ran for about 6 to 11 cycles and used a J-beta primer mix along with a sample-barcoded 5' primer. A template-switch 5' adaptor carrying 12 random nucleotides introduced a unique molecular identifier onto each TCR beta cDNA molecule. Each sample yielded at least 3 million CDR3-containing paired-end reads. First-strand cDNA synthesis was performed from all RNA using the Mint cDNA synthesis kit, with priming by a TRBC-specific oligonucleotide. After uracil-DNA glycosylase treatment, a first 18-cycle PCR used universal primers M1SS and BC2_uni_R on all cDNA. The original pipeline was this. Each sample was normalized by randomly selecting 1 million high-quality reads, each carrying a distinct molecular identifier. Instead of being binned into consensus sequences, reads with shared molecular identifiers were discarded. MiTCR, with a Q25 quality threshold and the strictest error-elimination algorithm, was used for CDR3 identification, clonotype clustering and error correction. A nonparametric unseen species model with Euler transformation was used to estimate a lower bound on total TCR beta diversity. The public reads were quality trimmed at Q25 with fastp and then assembled into clones with MiXCR by TCRdb, keeping productive beta chains. Each CDR3 protein appears once, grouped with its most common genes and DNA. These V and J calls rely on TCRdb rather than the paper's analysis. The sample table shows about 830,000 distinct CDR3 sequences, and nearly 60% are seen once. Jointly, the top ten make up approximately 23% of the sample.

The rearranged segments are TRBV12-3 or TRBV12-4 and TRBJ2-1, with 7 middle bases fitting TRBD1. This receptor was identified in a man aged 25-45 years in good health. Material: blood. The CDR3 protein sequence reads: CASRWTRGNEQFF. The sequence in DNA is TGTGCCAGCAGGTGGACCAGGGGGAATGAGCAGTTCTTC.